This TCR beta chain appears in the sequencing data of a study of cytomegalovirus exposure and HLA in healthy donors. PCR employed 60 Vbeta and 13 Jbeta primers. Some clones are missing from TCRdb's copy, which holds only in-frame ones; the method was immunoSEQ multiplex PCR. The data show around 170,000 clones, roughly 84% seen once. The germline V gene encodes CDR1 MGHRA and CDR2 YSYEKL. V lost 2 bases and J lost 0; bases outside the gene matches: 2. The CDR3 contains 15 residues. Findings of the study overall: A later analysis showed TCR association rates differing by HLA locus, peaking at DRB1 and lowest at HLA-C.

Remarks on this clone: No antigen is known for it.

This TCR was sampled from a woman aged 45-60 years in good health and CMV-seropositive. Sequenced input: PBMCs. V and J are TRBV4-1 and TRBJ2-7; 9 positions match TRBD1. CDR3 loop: CASSQPGQGSYEQYF. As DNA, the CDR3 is TGCGCCAGCAGCCAACCGGGACAGGGCTCCTACGAGCAGTACTTC.